The source of this T cell receptor (beta chain) is a study of early T cells in non-severe SARS-CoV-2 infection. Study context: Sequencing used unsorted whole-blood bulk RNA, so chains lack pairing.

Individual cDNA molecules were tagged with unique molecular identifiers. TCRdb reprocessed the 5' RACE reads with MiXCR, giving one entry per CDR3 protein. The data show over 35,000 distinct CDR3 sequences, less than 6.5% seen once. The sequencing here drew on whole blood, taken at baseline. The origin of this receptor is an adult who was a healthcare worker with PCR-confirmed SARS-CoV-2 infection or an uninfected control (not recorded which).

CDR3 sequence reads: CATSREAAGTANQPQHF. The CDR3 DNA reads as TGTGCCACCAGCAGAGAGGCGGCCGGGACAGCGAATCAGCCCCAGCATTTT. The chain carries TRBV15 and TRBJ1-5; TRBD1 agrees at 7 bases. Germline loops: CDR1 LNHNV, CDR2 YYDKDF (reference sequence). Trimming cost V 0 bases and J 4 bases; bases outside gene matches: 9. This CDR3 contains 17 residues.